This T cell receptor (beta chain) stems from a study of blood T cell repertoires in COVID-19. As for the study in general: The cDNA or gDNA used as material had been derived from T cells, B-cell-depleted T cells, or PBMCs.

Original analysis: For nucleated cells, counts were estimated from reference gene primer amplification. Clones were sequenced by immunoSEQ multiplex PCR, and TCRdb holds only the in-frame ones, with some missing. The V and J calls and clone size were taken over from that table, and D and trimming were inferred from the DNA. The table lists about 190,000 clones, around 82% of them singletons. The ends lost 0 bases at V and 0 bases at J; junction bases unmatched: 3. The CDR3 extends over 16 amino acids. Germline values: CDR1 LNHNV, CDR2 YYDKDF (reference sequence). The receptor's source is a woman over 75 with active or convalescent COVID-19. Source material: peripheral blood. The genes are TRBV15 and TRBJ2-3; 7 positions agree with TRBD1. The CDR3 loop reads CATSRDWGQSTDTQYF. CDR3 nucleotide sequence: TGTGCCACCAGCAGAGATTGGGGACAGAGCACAGATACGCAGTATTTT.